Below, one TCR beta chain is given with its context. This entry is derived from a study of T cell changes during pregnancy in multiple sclerosis. Clones were read by immunoSEQ multiplex PCR, and TCRdb kept only the in-frame ones, dropping some. The table records about 44,000 clones, about nine tenths of them present only once. The CDR3 consists of 14 residues. The TCR was taken from a female donor with multiple sclerosis, enrolled in a pregnancy study. This chain links TRBV21-1 with TRBJ1-4. TRBV21-1 is a recognized pseudogene. Sequenced material: CD4+ T cells from peripheral blood mononuclear cells, taken after pregnancy. The CDR3 region is CASIQLATNEKLFF. In DNA, the CDR3 is TGTGCCAGCATCCAACTTGCAACTAATGAAAAACTGTTTTTT.